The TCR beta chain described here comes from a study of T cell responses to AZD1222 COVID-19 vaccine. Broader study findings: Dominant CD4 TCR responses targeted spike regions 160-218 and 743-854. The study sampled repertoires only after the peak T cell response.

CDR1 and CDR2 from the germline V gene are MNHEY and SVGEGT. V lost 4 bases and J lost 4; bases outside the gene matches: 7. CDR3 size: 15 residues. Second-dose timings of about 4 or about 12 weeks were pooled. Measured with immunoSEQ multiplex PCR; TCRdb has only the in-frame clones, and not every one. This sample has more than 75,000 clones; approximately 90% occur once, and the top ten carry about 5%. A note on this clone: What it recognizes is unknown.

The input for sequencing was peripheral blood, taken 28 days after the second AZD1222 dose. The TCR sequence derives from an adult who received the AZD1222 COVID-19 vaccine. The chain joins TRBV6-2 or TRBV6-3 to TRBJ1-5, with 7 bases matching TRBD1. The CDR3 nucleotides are TGTGCCAGCAGTTCCATGAGCAGGGGGAATCAGCCCCAGCATTTT. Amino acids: CASSSMSRGNQPQHF.